One and the same sample provided the 7 T cell receptor beta chains below, sequenced in a study of T-cell memory formation after mild COVID-19. TCRdb re-derived calls from the 5' RACE reads in MiXCR, one entry per CDR3 protein. The table shows some 120,000 distinct CDR3 sequences, with roughly 15% occurring only once. The specimen was PBMCs or a T cell subset sorted from them (not recorded which). These receptors originate from an adult woman who had mild COVID-19 (a few samples of this study predate the infection). Cell type and time point are not known.

The chain has TRBV20-1 and TRBJ1-1; D gene ambiguous. In germline, CDR1 is DFQATT, CDR2 SNEGSKA (reference sequence). V gave up 0 bases and J gave up 4 bases, with 18 bases separating them. The CDR3 sequence is 16 residues long. The CDR3 loop reads CSARDWLGYDGTEAFF. The CDR3 region has the DNA TGCAGTGCTAGAGATTGGTTGGGGTACGACGGCACTGAAGCTTTCTTT.

The J gene is TRBJ2-4, the V gene TRBV5-1, with 9 bases matching TRBD2. V lost 2 bases, J lost 5 bases, and 20 bases stayed unmatched. The CDR3 loop spans 20 amino acids. Germline CDR1 and CDR2: SGHRS and YFSETQ. CDR3 coding DNA: TGCGCCAGCAGCTTCCGACTTCCCAGCGGTAGCGGGAGAAGGGAAAACATTCAGTACTTC. This codes for CASSFRLPSGSGRRENIQYF. Looking up the rest from reference TRBV5-1 and TRBJ2-4 gives the full variable domain: KAGVTQTPRYLIKTRGQQVTLSCSPISGHRSVSWYQQTPGQGLQFLFEYFSETQRNKGNFPGRFSGRQFSNSRSEMNVSTLELGDSALYLCASSFRLPSGSGRRENIQYFGAGTRLSVL.

This sequence joins TRBV5-1 and TRBJ2-7, with 10 positions matching TRBD1. Germline CDR1 is SGHRS and CDR2 is YFSETQ. This CDR3 has 14 amino acids. Trimming at V came to 2 bases and at J to 5 bases, leaving 4 bases not matched to a gene. The DNA for the CDR3 is TGCGCCAGCAGCTTCGACAGGGGGCGAAACGAGCAGTACTTC. As protein: CASSFDRGRNEQYF.

This clonotype was found a few times. The chain joins TRBV5-1 to TRBJ2-5, with D perhaps TRBD1 or TRBD2 (6 bases each). The CDR3 totals 16 residues. V lost 6 bases to trimming and J lost 5 bases, with 23 bases between them. Germline loops: CDR1 SGHRS, CDR2 YFSETQ. The CDR3 spells CASNKGGQAPRETQYF. The CDR3, as DNA: TGCGCCAGCAACAAAGGGGGGCAGGCCCCACGGGAGACCCAGTACTTC. Full variable domain (missing parts from reference TRBV5-1 and TRBJ2-5): KAGVTQTPRYLIKTRGQQVTLSCSPISGHRSVSWYQQTPGQGLQFLFEYFSETQRNKGNFPGRFSGRQFSNSRSEMNVSTLELGDSALYLCASNKGGQAPRETQYFGPGTRLLVL.

This clonotype appeared a few times. This chain links TRBV5-1 with TRBJ2-1; 8 bases line up with TRBD1. This CDR3 is built from 14 residues. With V trimmed by 2 bases and J by 4 bases, 2 bases remained unmatched. CDR1 and CDR2 (germline): SGHRS, YFSETQ. The CDR3 protein is CASSFRTGYNEQFF. The CDR3 nucleotides are TGCGCCAGCAGCTTCCGGACAGGGTACAATGAGCAGTTCTTC.

The CDR3 loop reads CASSILQGANSPLHF. The CDR3 region has the DNA TGTGCCAGTAGTATATTGCAGGGTGCGAATTCACCCCTCCACTTT. The V and J genes are TRBV19 and TRBJ1-6, with D possibly TRBD1 on 5 matching bases. This CDR3 contains 15 residues. Germline CDR1 is LNHDA and CDR2 is SQIVND (reference sequence). Trimming removed 2 bases from V and 7 bases from J, with 12 bases in between.

The chain links TRBV27 to TRBJ2-1; 10 bases are shared with TRBD2. The CDR3 runs 16 residues. V lost 1 base to trimming and J lost 10 bases; unmatched junction nucleotides: 10. Germline V gene sequence: CDR1 MNHEY, CDR2 SMNVEV (reference sequence). The CDR3, as DNA: TGTGCCAGCAGTTTATTACGGTCTAGCGGGAGTGGAGAGCAGTTCTTC. This sequence encodes CASSLLRSSGSGEQFF.